Listed below are T cell receptor beta chains from one sample, sequenced in a study of OX40 agonist ivuxolimab in advanced cancers. Some clones are missing from TCRdb's copy, which holds only in-frame ones; the method was immunoSEQ multiplex PCR. Found here are more than 50,000 clones, more than 75% of them singletons; the top ten hold roughly 5%. Source: CD4+ or CD8+ T cells sorted from blood, taken in a trial of the OX40 agonist ivuxolimab. Receptors originate from an adult with an advanced solid tumor such as melanoma, head and neck, liver or kidney cancer. Each CDR3 is given with its conserved first and last residue. The order of the fields is J gene, D gene, clone size, V gene, CDR3 protein, CDR3 DNA. A D gene is named only where the DNA matches it firmly. A row's size may be missing; if present it is once, few, many or a size class.

J: TRBJ1-5
D: -
size: -
V: TRBV19
CDR3: CASSMVQLNQPQHF
DNA: TGTGCCAGTAGTATGGTACAGCTCAATCAGCCCCAGCATTTT

J: TRBJ2-7
D: -
size: -
V: TRBV15
CDR3: CATSRAGTVYEQYF
DNA: TGTGCCACCAGCAGAGCCGGGACCGTTTACGAGCAGTACTTC

J: TRBJ2-2
D: -
size: -
V: TRBV19
CDR3: CASSIAEVPGELFF
DNA: TGTGCCAGTAGTATTGCGGAGGTCCCGGGGGAGCTGTTTTTT

J: TRBJ1-1
D: TRBD1
size: -
V: TRBV27
CDR3: CASSFLGTGTEAFF
DNA: TGTGCCAGCAGTTTCTTAGGGACAGGGACTGAAGCTTTCTTT

J: TRBJ2-7
D: TRBD1
size: -
V: TRBV18
CDR3: CASSVPNRDRLYEQYF
DNA: TGTGCCAGCTCAGTGCCCAACCGGGACAGGCTTTACGAGCAGTACTTC

J: TRBJ2-1
D: TRBD2
size: -
V: TRBV29-1
CDR3: CSVGFVRRGGLEQFF
DNA: TGCAGCGTTGGCTTTGTTCGGCGGGGGGGCCTCGAGCAGTTCTTC

J: TRBJ2-7
D: TRBD2
size: -
V: TRBV5-4
CDR3: CASSPRGFSGSSYEQYF
DNA: TGTGCCAGCAGCCCGAGGGGATTTAGCGGGTCCTCCTACGAGCAGTACTTC

J: TRBJ2-3
D: -
size: -
V: TRBV19
CDR3: CASSIRARPDTQYF
DNA: TGTGCCAGTAGTATACGGGCCCGGCCAGATACGCAGTATTTT

J: TRBJ1-3
D: -
size: -
V: TRBV7-2
CDR3: CASSLGQPLTGNTIYF
DNA: TGTGCCAGCAGCTTAGGGCAGCCCTTAACTGGAAACACCATATATTTT

J: TRBJ2-1
D: -
size: once
V: TRBV20-1
CDR3: CSAGRRPEQFF
DNA: TGCAGTGCTGGTAGGAGACCTGAGCAGTTCTTC

J: TRBJ1-1
D: TRBD1
size: -
V: TRBV7-6
CDR3: CASSASQGARTEAFF
DNA: TGTGCCAGCAGCGCGTCACAGGGGGCGAGGACTGAAGCTTTCTTT

J: TRBJ1-5
D: -
size: -
V: TRBV5-8
CDR3: CASSGRLQRGPQHF
DNA: TGTGCCAGCAGCGGCCGGCTTCAACGAGGGCCCCAGCATTTT

J: TRBJ2-5
D: -
size: -
V: TRBV10-3
CDR3: CAISESRETQYF
DNA: TGTGCCATCAGTGAGTCCCGGGAGACCCAGTACTTC

J: TRBJ2-4
D: -
size: few
V: TRBV7-9
CDR3: CASSLGAGLAKNIQYF
DNA: TGTGCCAGCAGCTTAGGGGCTGGACTAGCCAAAAACATTCAGTACTTC

J: TRBJ2-1
D: TRBD1
size: -
V: TRBV5-1
CDR3: CASSLSATGGWNEQFF
DNA: TGCGCCAGCAGCTTGAGTGCCACAGGGGGCTGGAATGAGCAGTTCTTC

J: TRBJ1-1
D: TRBD1
size: few
V: TRBV7-9
CDR3: CASTSLRGRRTEAFF
DNA: TGTGCCAGCACCTCCTTAAGGGGGCGCAGGACTGAAGCTTTCTTT

J: TRBJ1-2
D: -
size: -
V: TRBV9
CDR3: CASSAGSAPIGYTF
DNA: TGTGCCAGCAGCGCCGGATCGGCCCCTATTGGCTACACCTTC

J: TRBJ2-1
D: -
size: -
V: TRBV28
CDR3: CASKPGSNSYNEQFF
DNA: TGTGCCAGCAAACCGGGCAGTAATTCCTACAATGAGCAGTTCTTC

J: TRBJ2-5
D: -
size: -
V: TRBV7-6
CDR3: CASSFSRQETQYF
DNA: TGTGCCAGCAGCTTCTCCAGACAAGAGACCCAGTACTTC